This T cell receptor (beta chain) was captured by sequencing in a study of graft-versus-host responses after intestinal transplantation. V dropped 5 bases and J dropped 8 bases, with 12 bases sitting between them. The CDR3 sequence is 11 residues long. Germline values: CDR1 SQVTM, CDR2 ANQGSEA. Study-wide findings and caveats: Early post-transplant declines in HvG were associated with peak levels of circulating GvH clones. Within allografts, high graft-versus-host to host-versus-graft clonal ratios were seen among patients with graft-donor T cell macrochimerism. The authors found GvH clones in recipient marrow, some appearing first in ileum or blood.

This clone appeared once. The antigen remains unidentified. Measured with immunoSEQ multiplex PCR; TCRdb has only the in-frame clones, and not every one. The table lists 90,000 to 150,000 clones, 85% to 95% of them singletons. The sequenced sample was unstimulated CD8+ T cells sorted from spleen or lymph node cells, obtained before intestinal transplant. This receptor was identified in a human donor who received an intestinal transplant. The J gene is TRBJ1-2, the V gene TRBV29-1; D perhaps matches TRBD1 (6 bases). In DNA, the CDR3 is TGCAGCGTTATAAAGGGGGGAGGCTACACCTTC. Amino acids: CSVIKGGGYTF.